Below are 25 T cell receptor beta chains sequenced from a single sample in a study of T cells expressing NK-cell markers. TCRdb processed the 5' RACE reads again and assigns one entry to each CDR3 protein, with no DNA. Its clone listing holds more than 250,000 distinct CDR3 sequences. The sequencing sample was made of blood T cells: a sorted CD56 or NKG2C T cell subset, CD4+ or CD8+ T cells, or bulk PBMC T cells (not recorded which). The source of these receptors is a man aged 18 to 30 in good health.

V is TRBV2 and J is TRBJ2-7. The CDR3 is 12 residues long. Germline CDR1 reads SNHLY; CDR2 reads FYNNEI. CDR3 protein: CASRAGLYEQYF.

The CDR3 spells CASSLRLDNEQFF. The chain uses TRBV5-5 and TRBJ2-1. The germline V gene has CDR1 SGHKS and CDR2 YYEKEE (reference sequence). The CDR3 has 13 amino acids.

This chain joins TRBV6-1 and TRBJ2-3; the TCRdb call, TRBD1, lacks DNA for checking. This CDR3 is built from 15 residues. Germline CDR1 MNHNS, CDR2 SASEGT. The CDR3 region is CASRRGQGGTDTQYF.

This sequence joins TRBV27 and TRBJ1-2; as DNA is missing, the TRBD1 call by TCRdb cannot be tested. The CDR3 spans 16 residues. The germline V gene has CDR1 MNHEY and CDR2 SMNVEV (reference sequence). The CDR3: CASSSRQGTTNYGYTF.

The genes are TRBV2 and TRBJ1-1. There are 13 residues in the CDR3. Germline CDR1 SNHLY, CDR2 FYNNEI. CDR3 loop: CASTEVMNTEAFF.

The chain recombines TRBV7-6 with TRBJ2-1; TCRdb's assignment of TRBD2 cannot be checked, as there is no DNA. Germline values: CDR1 SGHVS, CDR2 FNYEAQ. The CDR3 is 16 residues long. CDR3 amino acids: CASSLARLAGRNEQFF.

This chain links TRBV6-1 with TRBJ2-7; TCRdb indicates TRBD2, and absent DNA this call remains unverified. The CDR3 spans 18 residues. Looked up from germline, CDR1 is MNHNS and CDR2 is SASEGT. This CDR3 reads CASTSPAPGLAGAHERYF.

The genes are TRBV20-1 and TRBJ2-1; TCRdb designates TRBD2, a call that cannot be tested without DNA. The CDR3 is 15 amino acids. The germline V gene encodes CDR1 DFQATT and CDR2 SNEGSKA (reference sequence). This CDR3 is CSASSSGRRDNEQFF.

V is TRBV7-2 and J is TRBJ1-5; TCRdb's D call, TRBD1, is unchecked because there is no DNA. CDR3 length equals 16 residues. Germline V gene data show CDR1 as SGHTA and CDR2 as FQGNSA. This CDR3 reads CASSPVQEFGNQPQHF.

This chain connects TRBV18 to TRBJ2-5. The CDR3 loop spans 14 amino acids. Germline CDR1 is KGHSH and CDR2 is LQKENI. The CDR3 here is CASSPPNSRETQYF.

The chain uses TRBV6-5 and TRBJ1-4; TCRdb outputs TRBD1, but without DNA this stays unchecked. This CDR3 is 19 amino acids long. Germline values: CDR1 MNHEY, CDR2 SVGAGI. This chain's CDR3 is CASSYSGPGTDLAPEKLFF.

This rearrangement joins TRBV9 to TRBJ2-7; TCRdb picks TRBD2, but there is no DNA to check that call. From germline, CDR1 is SGDLS and CDR2 YYNGEE. This CDR3 is 15 amino acids long. The CDR3 spells CASSPRGTSGYEQYF.

This chain uses TRBV6-5 with TRBJ2-5; lacking DNA, the TRBD2 call made by TCRdb goes unchecked. The CDR3 runs to 17 residues. Germline values: CDR1 MNHEY, CDR2 SVGAGI. CDR3 in amino acids: CASSYSRGLAVQETQYF.

The chain couples TRBV15 to TRBJ2-5; TCRdb names TRBD2, which stays unverified in the absence of DNA. The length of the CDR3 is 15 residues. The germline CDR1 and CDR2 sequences are LNHNV and YYDKDF (reference sequence). CDR3 in amino acids: CATSRESGTQETQYF.

The chain is built from TRBV29-1 and TRBJ1-1; as DNA is missing, the TRBD1 call by TCRdb cannot be tested. Germline CDR1 is SQVTM and CDR2 is ANQGSEA. The CDR3 spans 16 residues. CDR3 sequence: CSVDLDGGEAYTEAFF.

The chain carries TRBV6-1 and TRBJ2-5; TCRdb's assignment of TRBD2 cannot be checked, as there is no DNA. Germline V gene sequence: CDR1 MNHNS, CDR2 SASEGT. This CDR3 is built from 14 residues. CDR3 sequence: CASSLGTSMETQYF.

The genes are TRBV19 and TRBJ1-5; the D gene TCRdb calls, TRBD1, cannot be checked with no DNA. Germline V gives CDR1 LNHDA, CDR2 SQIVND (reference sequence). The CDR3 loop spans 16 amino acids. CDR3: CASSAQTGGGNQPQHF.

V and J are TRBV10-3 and TRBJ2-7; TCRdb reports TRBD2, a call that lacks DNA to check it against. The CDR3 covers 13 residues. Per germline, CDR1 ENHRY and CDR2 SYGVKD. CDR3 amino acids: CAAAQDPTYEQYF.

The chain joins TRBV10-2 to TRBJ1-6. CDR1 is WSHSY, CDR2 SAAADI, per germline. The CDR3 runs to 15 residues. CDR3: CASSDAGSYNSPLHF.

The chain joins TRBV9 to TRBJ2-2; TCRdb indicates TRBD1, and absent DNA this call remains unverified. CDR1 is SGDLS, CDR2 YYNGEE, per germline. The CDR3 spans 14 residues. This CDR3 reads CASSPQGRAGELFF.

CDR3 sequence reads: CASSQGLAGGQETQYF. The V and J genes are TRBV3-1 and TRBJ2-5; absent DNA, TCRdb's TRBD2 call cannot be checked. Germline V gene lookup returns CDR1 LGHDT and CDR2 YNNKEL (reference sequence). The CDR3 totals 16 residues.

The chain is built from TRBV24-1 and TRBJ2-1. Germline V gene sequence: CDR1 KGHDR, CDR2 SFDVKD. The CDR3 extends over 12 amino acids. The CDR3 reads CATSDYRNEQFF.

The chain has TRBV7-8 and TRBJ2-4. The CDR3 runs to 18 residues. Germline V gene sequence: CDR1 SGHVS, CDR2 FQNEAQ. CDR3 in amino acids: CASSLGGGNRPAKNIQYF.

The chain has TRBV18 and TRBJ2-1; the D call of TRBD1 rests on TCRdb alone, since no DNA is present to check it. Germline V gives CDR1 KGHSH, CDR2 LQKENI. This CDR3 is built from 18 residues. This CDR3 is CASSPAGTLNEVGDEQFF.

The chain combines TRBV12-3 or TRBV12-4 with TRBJ2-3. The CDR3 extends over 14 amino acids. CDR3 sequence: CASRRVYPTDTQYF.